This TCR beta chain was documented in a study of T cells after posttransplantation cyclophosphamide. Worth noting for this clone: Its matching antigen is unknown.

V lost 2 bases to trimming and J lost 2 bases, with 10 bases between them. This CDR3 spans 15 amino acids. Looked up from germline, CDR1 is MNHEY and CDR2 is SVGAGI. Using immunoSEQ multiplex PCR, the repertoire was profiled, and TCRdb retains in-frame clones only, with some absent. In the table there are 20,000 or so clones, roughly 90% of which are singletons. A marrow graft followed busulfan-fludarabine conditioning, with cyclophosphamide on days +3 and +4. Study-wide points: After PTCy, TRB diversity resembled that of CNI/methotrexate controls. TRB overlap between skin or GI tissue T cells and blood was limited. Donor-recipient repertoire similarity was low at 1-2 months, rising over year one.

The rearrangement links TRBV6-5 to TRBJ1-3; possible D gene TRBD1, 5 bases. The source material was PBMCs, sampled after allogeneic stem cell transplant with posttransplant cyclophosphamide. The receptor comes from a female patient in her 30s who received an allogeneic stem cell transplant from an unrelated donor, was CMV-positive, and had no GVHD. The T cells may partly be graft donor cells. For the CDR3, the DNA is TGTGCCAGCAGTTACCTCCCAGGGACTGGAAACACCATATATTTT. The encoded protein is CASSYLPGTGNTIYF.